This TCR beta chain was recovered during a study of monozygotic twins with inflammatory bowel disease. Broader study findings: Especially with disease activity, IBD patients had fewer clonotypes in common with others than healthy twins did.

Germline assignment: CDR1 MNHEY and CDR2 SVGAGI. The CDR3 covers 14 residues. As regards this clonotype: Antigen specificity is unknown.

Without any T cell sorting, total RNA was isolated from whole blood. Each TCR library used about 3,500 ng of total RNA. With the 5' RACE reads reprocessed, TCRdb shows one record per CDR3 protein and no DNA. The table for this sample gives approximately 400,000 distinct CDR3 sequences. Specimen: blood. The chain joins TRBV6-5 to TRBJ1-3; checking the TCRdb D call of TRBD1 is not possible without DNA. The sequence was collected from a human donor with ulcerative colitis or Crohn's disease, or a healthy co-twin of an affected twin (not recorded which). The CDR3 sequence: CASSYRGPGNTIYF.